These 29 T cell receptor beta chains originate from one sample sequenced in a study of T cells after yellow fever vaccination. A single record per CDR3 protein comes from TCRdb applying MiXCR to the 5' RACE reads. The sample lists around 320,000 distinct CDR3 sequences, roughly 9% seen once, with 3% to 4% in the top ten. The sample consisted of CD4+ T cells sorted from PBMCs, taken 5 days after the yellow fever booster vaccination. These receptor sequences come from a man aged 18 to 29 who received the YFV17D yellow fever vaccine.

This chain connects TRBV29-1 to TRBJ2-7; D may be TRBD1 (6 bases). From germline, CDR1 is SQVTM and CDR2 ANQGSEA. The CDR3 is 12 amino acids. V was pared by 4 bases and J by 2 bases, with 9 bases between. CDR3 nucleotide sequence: TGCAGCGTTGGAGGACAGCCCTACGAGCAGTACTTC. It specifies CSVGGQPYEQYF.

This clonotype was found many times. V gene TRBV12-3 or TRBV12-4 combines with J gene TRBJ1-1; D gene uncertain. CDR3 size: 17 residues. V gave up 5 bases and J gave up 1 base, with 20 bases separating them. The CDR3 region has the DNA TGTGCCAGCAGTCCACTACCCCCGTTTGTTCGGAACACTGAAGCTTTCTTT. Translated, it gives CASSPLPPFVRNTEAFF.

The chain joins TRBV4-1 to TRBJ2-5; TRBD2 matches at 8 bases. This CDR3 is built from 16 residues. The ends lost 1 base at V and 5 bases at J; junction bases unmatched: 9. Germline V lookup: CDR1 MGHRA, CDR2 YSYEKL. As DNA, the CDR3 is TGCGCCAGCAGCCAAGGCCTTAACGGGGGGGCGGAGACCCAGTACTTC. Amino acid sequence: CASSQGLNGGAETQYF.

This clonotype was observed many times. The CDR3 protein is CAISAEEDRVPSEQYF. CDR3 nucleotides: TGTGCCATCAGTGCCGAGGAGGACAGGGTCCCTTCCGAGCAGTACTTC. This chain uses TRBV10-3 with TRBJ2-7, with 8 bases matching TRBD1. CDR3 length equals 16 residues. CDR1 is ENHRY and CDR2 is SYGVKD in the germline V gene. Trimming took 4 bases from V and 6 from J; bases not matched to a gene: 14.

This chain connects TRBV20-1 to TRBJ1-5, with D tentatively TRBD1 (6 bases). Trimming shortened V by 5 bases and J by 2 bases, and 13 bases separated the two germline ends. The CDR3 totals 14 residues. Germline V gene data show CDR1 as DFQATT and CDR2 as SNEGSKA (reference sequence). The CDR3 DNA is TGCAGTGCTTCACAGGGTTTAGGCAATCAGCCCCAGCATTTT. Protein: CSASQGLGNQPQHF.

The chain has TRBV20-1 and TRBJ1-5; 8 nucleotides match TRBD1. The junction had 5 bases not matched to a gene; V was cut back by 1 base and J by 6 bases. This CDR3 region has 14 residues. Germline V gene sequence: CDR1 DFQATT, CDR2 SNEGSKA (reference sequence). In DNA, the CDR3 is TGCAGTGCTAGAGTTCGAACAGGGGGTCAGCCCCAGCATTTT. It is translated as CSARVRTGGQPQHF.

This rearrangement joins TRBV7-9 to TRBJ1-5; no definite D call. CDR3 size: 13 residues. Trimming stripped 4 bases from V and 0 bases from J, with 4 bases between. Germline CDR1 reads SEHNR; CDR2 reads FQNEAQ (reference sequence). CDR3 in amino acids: CASSYSSNQPQHF. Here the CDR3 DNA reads TGTGCCAGCAGCTACTCTAGCAATCAGCCCCAGCATTTT.

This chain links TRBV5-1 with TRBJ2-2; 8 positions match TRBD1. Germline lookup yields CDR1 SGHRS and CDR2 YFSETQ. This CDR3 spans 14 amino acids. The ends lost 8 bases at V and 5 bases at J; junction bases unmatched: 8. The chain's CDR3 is CASTQGAVTGELFF. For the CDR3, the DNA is TGCGCCAGTACCCAGGGGGCTGTGACCGGGGAGCTGTTTTTT.

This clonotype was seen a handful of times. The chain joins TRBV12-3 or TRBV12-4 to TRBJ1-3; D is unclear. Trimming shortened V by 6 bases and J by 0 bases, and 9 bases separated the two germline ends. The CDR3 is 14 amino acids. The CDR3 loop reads CASSLTYSGNTIYF. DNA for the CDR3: TGTGCCAGCAGCCTCACCTACTCTGGAAACACCATATATTTT.

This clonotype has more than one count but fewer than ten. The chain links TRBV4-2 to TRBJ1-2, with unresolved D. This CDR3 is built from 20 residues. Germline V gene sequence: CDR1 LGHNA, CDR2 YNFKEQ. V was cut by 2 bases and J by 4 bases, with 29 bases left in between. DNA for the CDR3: TGTGCCAGCAGCCAAAGGAGGGATGCGGGATTGGGAGGTTACGGCTATGGCTACACCTTC. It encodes CASSQRRDAGLGGYGYGYTF.

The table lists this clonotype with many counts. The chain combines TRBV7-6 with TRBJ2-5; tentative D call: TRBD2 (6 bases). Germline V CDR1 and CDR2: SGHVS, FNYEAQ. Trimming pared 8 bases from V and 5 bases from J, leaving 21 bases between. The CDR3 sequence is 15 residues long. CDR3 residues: CASSTHGGIGETQYF. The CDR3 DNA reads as TGTGCCAGCTCGACCCATGGGGGGATCGGGGAGACCCAGTACTTC.

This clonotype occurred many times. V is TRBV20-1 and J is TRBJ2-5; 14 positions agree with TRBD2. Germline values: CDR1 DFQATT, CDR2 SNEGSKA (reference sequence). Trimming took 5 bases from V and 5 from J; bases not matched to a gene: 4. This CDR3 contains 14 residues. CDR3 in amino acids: CSAPGLAGGETQYF. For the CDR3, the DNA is TGCAGTGCTCCAGGACTAGCGGGGGGCGAGACCCAGTACTTC.

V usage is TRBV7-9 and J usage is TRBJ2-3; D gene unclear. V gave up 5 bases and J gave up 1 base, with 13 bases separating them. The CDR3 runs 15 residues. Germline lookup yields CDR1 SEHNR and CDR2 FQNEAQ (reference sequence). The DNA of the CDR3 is TGTGCCAGCAGCCAACTCGGAACGGGCACAGATACGCAGTATTTT. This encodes CASSQLGTGTDTQYF.

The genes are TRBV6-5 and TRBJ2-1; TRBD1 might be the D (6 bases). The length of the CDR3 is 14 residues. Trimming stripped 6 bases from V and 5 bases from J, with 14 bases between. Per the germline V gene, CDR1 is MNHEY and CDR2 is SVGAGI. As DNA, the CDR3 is TGTGCCAGCAGCCCCGGGACAACCAACAATGAGCAGTTCTTC. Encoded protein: CASSPGTTNNEQFF.

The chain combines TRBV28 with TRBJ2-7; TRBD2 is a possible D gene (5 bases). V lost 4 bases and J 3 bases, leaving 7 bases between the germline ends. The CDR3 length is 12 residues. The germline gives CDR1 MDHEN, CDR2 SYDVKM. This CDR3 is CASSYGIYEQYV. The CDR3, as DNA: TGTGCCAGCAGTTACGGGATCTACGAGCAGTACGTC.

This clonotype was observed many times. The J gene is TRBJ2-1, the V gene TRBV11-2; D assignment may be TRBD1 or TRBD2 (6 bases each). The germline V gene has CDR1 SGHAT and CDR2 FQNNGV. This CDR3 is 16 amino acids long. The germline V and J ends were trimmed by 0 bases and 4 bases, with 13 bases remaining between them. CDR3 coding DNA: TGTGCCAGCAGCTTAGAAGTTGGGGGGCAGTACAATGAGCAGTTCTTC. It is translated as CASSLEVGGQYNEQFF.

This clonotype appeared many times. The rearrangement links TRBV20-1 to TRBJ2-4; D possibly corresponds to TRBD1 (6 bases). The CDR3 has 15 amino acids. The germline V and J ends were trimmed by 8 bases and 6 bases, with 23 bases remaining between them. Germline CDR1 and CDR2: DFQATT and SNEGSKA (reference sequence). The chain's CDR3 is CSPTPGTPRGNIQYF. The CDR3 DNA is TGCAGTCCGACTCCCGGGACACCGAGGGGAAACATTCAGTACTTC.

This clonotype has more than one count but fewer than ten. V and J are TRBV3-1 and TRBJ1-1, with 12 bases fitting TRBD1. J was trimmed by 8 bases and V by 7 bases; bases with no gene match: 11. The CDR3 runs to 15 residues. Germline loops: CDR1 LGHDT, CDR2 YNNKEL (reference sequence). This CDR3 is CASNPRDRGLGEAFF. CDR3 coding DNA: TGTGCCAGCAACCCTCGGGACAGGGGGCTTGGGGAAGCTTTCTTT.

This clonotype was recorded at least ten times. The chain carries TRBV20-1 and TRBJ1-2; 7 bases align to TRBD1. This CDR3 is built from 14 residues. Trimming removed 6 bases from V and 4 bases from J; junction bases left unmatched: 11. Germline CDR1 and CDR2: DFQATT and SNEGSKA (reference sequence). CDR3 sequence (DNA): TGCAGTGCACCGACCTTTGACAGGGCCTATGGCTACACCTTC. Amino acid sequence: CSAPTFDRAYGYTF.

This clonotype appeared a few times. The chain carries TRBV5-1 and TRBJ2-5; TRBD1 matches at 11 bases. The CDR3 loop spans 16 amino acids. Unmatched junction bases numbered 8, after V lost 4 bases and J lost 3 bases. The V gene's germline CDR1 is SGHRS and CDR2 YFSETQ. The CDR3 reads CASSMAGTGGEETQYF. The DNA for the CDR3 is TGCGCCAGCAGCATGGCCGGGACAGGGGGAGAAGAGACCCAGTACTTC.

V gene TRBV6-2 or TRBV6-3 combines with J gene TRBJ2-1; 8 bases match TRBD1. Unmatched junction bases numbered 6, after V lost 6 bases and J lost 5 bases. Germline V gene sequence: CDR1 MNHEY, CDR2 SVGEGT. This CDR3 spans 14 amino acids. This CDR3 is CASSRTGRNNEQFF. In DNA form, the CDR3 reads TGTGCCAGCAGCCGGACAGGGAGGAACAATGAGCAGTTCTTC.

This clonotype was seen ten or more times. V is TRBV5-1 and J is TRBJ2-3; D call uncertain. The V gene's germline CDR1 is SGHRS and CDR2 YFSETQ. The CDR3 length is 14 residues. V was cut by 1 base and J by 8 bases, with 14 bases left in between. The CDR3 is CASSLSERLGTQYF. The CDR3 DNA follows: TGCGCCAGCAGCTTGAGTGAGCGCCTTGGTACGCAGTATTTT.

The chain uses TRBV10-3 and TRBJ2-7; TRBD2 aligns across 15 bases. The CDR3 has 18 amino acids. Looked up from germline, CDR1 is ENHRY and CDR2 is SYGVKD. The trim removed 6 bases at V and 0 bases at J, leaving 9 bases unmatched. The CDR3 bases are TGTGCCATCAGGGGATCCGGGACTAGCGGGGGGAGCTCCTACGAGCAGTACTTC. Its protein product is CAIRGSGTSGGSSYEQYF.

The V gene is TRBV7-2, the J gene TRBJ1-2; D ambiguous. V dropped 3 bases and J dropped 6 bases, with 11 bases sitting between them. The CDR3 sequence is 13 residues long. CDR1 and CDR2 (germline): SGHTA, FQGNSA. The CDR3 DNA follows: TGTGCCAGCAGCTTCTCGACGGAAAATGGCTACACCTTC. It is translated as CASSFSTENGYTF.

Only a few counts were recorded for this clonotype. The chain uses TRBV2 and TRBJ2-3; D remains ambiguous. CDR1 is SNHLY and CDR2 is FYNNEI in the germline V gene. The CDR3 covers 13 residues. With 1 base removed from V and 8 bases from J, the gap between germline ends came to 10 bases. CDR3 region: CASSEGPIGTQYF. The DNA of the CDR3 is TGTGCCAGCAGTGAAGGTCCCATCGGTACGCAGTATTTT.

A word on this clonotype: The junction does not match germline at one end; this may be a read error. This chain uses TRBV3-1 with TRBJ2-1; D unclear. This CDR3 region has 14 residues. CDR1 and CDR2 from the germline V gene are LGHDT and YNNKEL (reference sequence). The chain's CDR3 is CASSQVVGRDSLLF. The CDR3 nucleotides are TGTGCCAGCAGCCAAGTGGTCGGGCGTGACTCCCTACTCTTC.

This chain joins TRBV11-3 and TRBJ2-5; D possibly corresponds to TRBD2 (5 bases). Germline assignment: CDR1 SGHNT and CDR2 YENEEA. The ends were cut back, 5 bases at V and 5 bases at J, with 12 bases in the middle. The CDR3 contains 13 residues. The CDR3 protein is CASSTAGEETQYF. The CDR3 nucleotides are TGTGCCAGCAGCACGGCCGGGGAGGAGACCCAGTACTTC.

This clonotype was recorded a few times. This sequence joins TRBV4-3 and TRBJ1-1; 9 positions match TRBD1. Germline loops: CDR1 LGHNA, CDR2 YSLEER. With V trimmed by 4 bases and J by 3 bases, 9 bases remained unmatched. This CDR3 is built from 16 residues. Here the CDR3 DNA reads TGCGCCAGCAGCCCCACAGGGGGCGCTTGGGACACTGAAGCTTTCTTT. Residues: CASSPTGGAWDTEAFF.

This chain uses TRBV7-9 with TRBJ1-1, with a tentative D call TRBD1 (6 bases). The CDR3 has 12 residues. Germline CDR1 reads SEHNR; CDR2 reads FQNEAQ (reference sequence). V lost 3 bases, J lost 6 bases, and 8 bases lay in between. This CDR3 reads CASSFGGPEAFF. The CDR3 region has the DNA TGTGCCAGCAGCTTCGGGGGGCCTGAAGCTTTCTTT.